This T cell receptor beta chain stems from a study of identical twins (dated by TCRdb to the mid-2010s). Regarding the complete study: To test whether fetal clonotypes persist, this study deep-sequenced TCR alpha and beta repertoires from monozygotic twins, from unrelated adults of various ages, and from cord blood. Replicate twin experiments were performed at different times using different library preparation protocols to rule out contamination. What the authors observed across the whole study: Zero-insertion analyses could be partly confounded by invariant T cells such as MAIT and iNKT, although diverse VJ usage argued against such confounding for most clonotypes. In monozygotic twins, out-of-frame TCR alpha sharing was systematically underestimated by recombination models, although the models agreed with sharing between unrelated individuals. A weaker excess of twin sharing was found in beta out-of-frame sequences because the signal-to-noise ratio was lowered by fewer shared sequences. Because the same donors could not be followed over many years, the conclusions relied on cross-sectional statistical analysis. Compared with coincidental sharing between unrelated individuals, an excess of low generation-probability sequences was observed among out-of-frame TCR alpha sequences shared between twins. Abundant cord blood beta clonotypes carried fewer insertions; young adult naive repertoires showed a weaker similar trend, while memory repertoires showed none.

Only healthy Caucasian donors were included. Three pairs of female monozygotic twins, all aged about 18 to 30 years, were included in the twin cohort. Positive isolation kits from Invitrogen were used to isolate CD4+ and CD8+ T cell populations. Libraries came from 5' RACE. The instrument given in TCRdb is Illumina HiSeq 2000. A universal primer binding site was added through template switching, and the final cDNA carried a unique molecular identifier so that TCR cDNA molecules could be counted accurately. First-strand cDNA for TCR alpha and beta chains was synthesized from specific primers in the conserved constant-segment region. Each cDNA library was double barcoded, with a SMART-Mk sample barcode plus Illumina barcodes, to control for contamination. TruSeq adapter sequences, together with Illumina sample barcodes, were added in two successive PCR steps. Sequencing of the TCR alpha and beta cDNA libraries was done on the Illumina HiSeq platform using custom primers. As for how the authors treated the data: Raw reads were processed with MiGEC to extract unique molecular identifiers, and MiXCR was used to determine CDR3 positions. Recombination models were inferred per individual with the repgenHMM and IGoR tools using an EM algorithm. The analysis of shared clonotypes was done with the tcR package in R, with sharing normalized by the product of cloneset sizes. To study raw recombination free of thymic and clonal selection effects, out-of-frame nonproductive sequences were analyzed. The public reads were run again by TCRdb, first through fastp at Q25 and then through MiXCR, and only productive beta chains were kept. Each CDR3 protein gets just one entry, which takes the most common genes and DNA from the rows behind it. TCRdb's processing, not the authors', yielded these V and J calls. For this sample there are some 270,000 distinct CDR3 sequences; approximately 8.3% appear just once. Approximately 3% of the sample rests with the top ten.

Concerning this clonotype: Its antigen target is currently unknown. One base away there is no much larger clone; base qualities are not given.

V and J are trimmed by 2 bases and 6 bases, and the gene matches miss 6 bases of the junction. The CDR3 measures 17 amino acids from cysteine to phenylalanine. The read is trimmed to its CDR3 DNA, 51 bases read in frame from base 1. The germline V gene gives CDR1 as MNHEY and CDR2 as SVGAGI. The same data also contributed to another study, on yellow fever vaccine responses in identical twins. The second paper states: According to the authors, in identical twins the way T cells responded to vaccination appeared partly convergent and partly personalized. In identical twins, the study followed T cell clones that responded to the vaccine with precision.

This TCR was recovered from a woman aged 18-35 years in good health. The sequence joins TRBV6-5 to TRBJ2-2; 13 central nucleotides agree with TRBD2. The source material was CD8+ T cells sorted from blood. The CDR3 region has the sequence CASSYGRTSGSPGELFF. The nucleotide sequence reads TGTGCCAGCAGTTACGGAAGGACTAGCGGGAGCCCCGGGGAGCTGTTTTTT.